Detailed here is one TCR beta chain. Germline V CDR1 and CDR2: LNHDA, SQIVND (reference sequence). J was trimmed by 11 bases and V by 3 bases; bases with no gene match: 2. The CDR3 runs to 12 residues. Deep-level assay runs were performed. Per the original methods: ImmunoSEQ supplied junction-only sequences lacking quality scores, so filtering was different. Repertoires were generated with immunoSEQ multiplex PCR, while TCRdb's copy carries only in-frame clones and drops some. Clone size and V and J calls were adopted from that table, with D and trimming inferred from the DNA. This sample carries 550,000 to 600,000 clones, roughly 98% of them seen once, and the ten largest clones take approximately 0.3%. CD45RO-negative cells were positively selected for CCR7, leaving out terminally differentiated effector memory CD45RA+ cells. This sample is drawn from a study of shared clonotypes between healthy human individuals.

This clonotype originated in a man aged 25 to 40 in good health. This rearrangement joins TRBV19 to TRBJ2-1; 9 nucleotides align to TRBD1. The sample was naive CD8+ T cells sorted from blood. The CDR3 here is CASSMGTGKQFF. CDR3 nucleotides: TGTGCCAGTAGTATGGGGACAGGGAAGCAGTTCTTC.